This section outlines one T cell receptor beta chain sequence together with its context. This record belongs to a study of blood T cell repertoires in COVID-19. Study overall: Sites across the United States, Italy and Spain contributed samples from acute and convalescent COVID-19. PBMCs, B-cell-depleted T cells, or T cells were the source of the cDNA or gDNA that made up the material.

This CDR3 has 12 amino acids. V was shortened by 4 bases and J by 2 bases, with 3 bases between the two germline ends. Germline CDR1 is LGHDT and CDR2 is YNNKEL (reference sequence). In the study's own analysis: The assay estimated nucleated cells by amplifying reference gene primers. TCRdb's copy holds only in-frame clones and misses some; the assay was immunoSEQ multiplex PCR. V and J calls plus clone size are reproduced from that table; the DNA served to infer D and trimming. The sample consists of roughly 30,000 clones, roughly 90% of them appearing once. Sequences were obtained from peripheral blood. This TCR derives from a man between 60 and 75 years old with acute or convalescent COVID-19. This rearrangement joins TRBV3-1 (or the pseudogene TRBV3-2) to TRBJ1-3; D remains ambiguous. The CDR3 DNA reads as TGTGCCAGCAGCCTAGCTGGAAACACCATATATTTT. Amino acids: CASSLAGNTIYF.